These 12 T cell receptor beta chains were sequenced from one sample in a study of cytomegalovirus exposure and HLA in healthy donors. TCRdb's copy holds only in-frame clones and misses some; the assay was immunoSEQ multiplex PCR. In the table there are under 75,000 clones, approximately 92% of which are singletons. Sequenced material: PBMCs. The receptors shown here come from a young man in good health and CMV-seropositive.

This chain links TRBV19 with TRBJ1-5; D call uncertain. This CDR3 has 13 residues. V shed 3 bases and J shed 7 bases, with 10 bases lying between them. Germline V CDR1 and CDR2: LNHDA, SQIVND (reference sequence). The CDR3 is CASSIAIRQPQHF. CDR3 sequence (DNA): TGTGCCAGTAGTATCGCAATCAGGCAGCCCCAGCATTTT.

The chain combines TRBV5-6 with TRBJ2-5, with TRBD2 identical over 7 bases. Germline V gives CDR1 SGHDT, CDR2 YYEEEE. This CDR3 is built from 16 residues. The ends lost 3 bases at V and 3 bases at J; junction bases unmatched: 11. The CDR3 region has the DNA TGTGCCAGCAGCTCCGCTGTAGCGGGCCGTAAAGAGACCCAGTACTTC. Its protein is CASSSAVAGRKETQYF.

The chain is built from TRBV27 and TRBJ1-1; 9 nucleotides match TRBD1. Germline CDR1 MNHEY, CDR2 SMNVEV (reference sequence). The CDR3 loop spans 13 amino acids. Trimming at V came to 7 bases and at J to 4 bases, leaving 4 bases not matched to a gene. CDR3 in amino acids: CASMETGGTEAFF. The CDR3 region has the DNA TGTGCCAGCATGGAGACAGGGGGCACTGAAGCTTTCTTT.

V and J are TRBV5-4 and TRBJ1-2, with D maybe TRBD1 (5 bases). Trimming stripped 6 bases from V and 2 bases from J, with 14 bases between. Germline V lookup: CDR1 SGHNT, CDR2 YYREEE (reference sequence). The length of the CDR3 is 14 residues. CDR3 in DNA: TGTGCCAGCATCATGATGGGGGGGAACTATGGCTACACCTTC. Translating it yields CASIMMGGNYGYTF.

The DNA of the CDR3 is TGTGCCAGCAGCGTAGTTCCCCGGGGGGAGACCCAGTACTTC. Amino acid sequence: CASSVVPRGETQYF. The chain is built from TRBV9 and TRBJ2-5; tentatively, D is TRBD2 (6 bases). V dropped 0 bases and J dropped 5 bases, with 11 bases sitting between them. The CDR3 is 14 residues long. Germline V gene lookup returns CDR1 SGDLS and CDR2 YYNGEE.

The chain is built from TRBV15 and TRBJ2-1; D might be TRBD2 (6 bases). Germline V gene lookup returns CDR1 LNHNV and CDR2 YYDKDF (reference sequence). The CDR3 is made up of 15 amino acids. The V end was cut by 5 bases, the J end by 7 bases, with 18 bases between. The CDR3 loop is CATSGGTFPGNEQFF. The CDR3 nucleotides read TGTGCCACCAGCGGCGGGACTTTCCCTGGGAATGAGCAGTTCTTC. The entire variable domain, with the rest obtained from reference TRBV15 and TRBJ2-1, is as follows: DAMVIQNPRYQVTQFGKPVTLSCSQTLNHNVMYWYQQKSSQAPKLLFHYYDKDFNNEADTPDNFQSRRPNTSFCFLDIRSPGLGDTAMYLCATSGGTFPGNEQFFGPGTRLTVL.

The chain employs TRBV5-1 and TRBJ2-3, with D possibly matching TRBD2 (5 bases). The germline V gene encodes CDR1 SGHRS and CDR2 YFSETQ. The CDR3 loop spans 15 amino acids. The V end lost 6 bases, the J end lost 2 bases, and 16 bases lay between the germline ends. CDR3 amino acids: CASTPDGGFTDTQYF. Written as DNA, the CDR3 is TGCGCCAGCACCCCTGATGGAGGATTCACAGATACGCAGTATTTT.

This chain uses TRBV5-1 with TRBJ2-3; D ambiguous. Trimming shortened V by 0 bases and J by 4 bases, and 12 bases separated the two germline ends. Looked up from germline, CDR1 is SGHRS and CDR2 is YFSETQ. This CDR3 region has 15 residues. For the CDR3, the DNA is TGCGCCAGCAGCTTGGGGGCAGGATATGCAGATACGCAGTATTTT. Residues: CASSLGAGYADTQYF.

This chain connects TRBV10-1 to TRBJ1-3; 9 nucleotides agree with TRBD1. CDR1 and CDR2 from the germline V gene are WNHNN and SYGVQD (reference sequence). V was clipped by 5 bases and J by 8 bases; unmatched bases: 7. The CDR3 length is 14 residues. The CDR3 region is CASSKRRTGDTIYF. CDR3 DNA sequence: TGCGCCAGCAGTAAAAGACGGACAGGGGACACCATATATTTT.

This rearrangement joins TRBV10-1 to TRBJ2-7; possible D gene TRBD1, 5 bases. Germline CDR1 and CDR2: WNHNN and SYGVQD (reference sequence). V was pared by 7 bases and J by 6 bases, with 16 bases between. The CDR3 is made up of 13 amino acids. CDR3 loop: CASTVRGSVEQYF. DNA of the CDR3: TGCGCCAGCACCGTTAGGGGTTCGGTCGAGCAGTACTTC.

This chain links TRBV5-1 with TRBJ2-1; 9 bases fit TRBD1. The germline V gene encodes CDR1 SGHRS and CDR2 YFSETQ. Germline trimming cut 4 bases from V and 7 bases from J; bases unmatched to any gene: 3. There are 13 residues in the CDR3. The CDR3 loop is CASSPGTGNEQFF. The CDR3 DNA reads as TGCGCCAGCAGCCCCGGGACAGGGAATGAGCAGTTCTTC. Based on the CDR3 plus reference TRBV5-1 and TRBJ2-1, the full variable domain is KAGVTQTPRYLIKTRGQQVTLSCSPISGHRSVSWYQQTPGQGLQFLFEYFSETQRNKGNFPGRFSGRQFSNSRSEMNVSTLELGDSALYLCASSPGTGNEQFFGPGTRLTVL.

V and J are TRBV7-9 and TRBJ1-1; maybe TRBD1 (5 bases). This CDR3 has 14 amino acids. V lost 3 bases and J lost 0, with 8 bases in between. The germline gives CDR1 SEHNR, CDR2 FQNEAQ (reference sequence). CDR3 DNA: TGTGCCAGCAGCTTGACAGTCATGAACACTGAAGCTTTCTTT. The encoded protein is CASSLTVMNTEAFF.